This T cell receptor (beta chain) was profiled in a study of shared clonotypes between healthy human individuals. Regarding the study as a whole: On the whole, naive subsets had larger estimated richness than memory subsets had.

To note about this clone: Its cognate antigen is unknown. This specimen includes other DNA sequences encoding the same CDR3.

Assay: immunoSEQ multiplex PCR; the TCRdb copy retains only in-frame clones and omits some. The repertoire consists of roughly 2.6 million clones, with more than 80% occurring once and the leading ten covering over 0.12%. The CDR3 is 14 residues long. Germline loops: CDR1 MNHEY, CDR2 SVGAGI. V lost 3 bases, J lost 1 base, and 9 bases lay in between. The source is a man younger than 35 in good health. Sequenced input: naive CD4+ T cells sorted from blood. Specified subset: CD45RA+ positively selected. The rearrangement links TRBV6-5 to TRBJ1-1; D is uncertain. The CDR3 coding sequence is TGTGCCAGCAGTTATGGCGGGTGGAACACTGAAGCTTTCTTT. Translation gives CASSYGGWNTEAFF.